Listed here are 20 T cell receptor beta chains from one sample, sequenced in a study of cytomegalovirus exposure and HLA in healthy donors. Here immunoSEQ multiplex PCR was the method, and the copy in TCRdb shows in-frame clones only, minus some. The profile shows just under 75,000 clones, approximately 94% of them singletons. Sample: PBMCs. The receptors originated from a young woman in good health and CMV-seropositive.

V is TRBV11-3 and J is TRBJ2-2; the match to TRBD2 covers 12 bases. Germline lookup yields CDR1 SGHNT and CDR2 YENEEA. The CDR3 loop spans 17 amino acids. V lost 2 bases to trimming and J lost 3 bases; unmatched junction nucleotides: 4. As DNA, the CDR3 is TGTGCCAGCAGCTTATCCCTAGCGGGGGGGTACACCGGGGAGCTGTTTTTT. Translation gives CASSLSLAGGYTGELFF.

CDR3 in DNA: TGTGCTAGTGGTTTGGCTCAGACTAGCGGGGGGGACCTAACGCAGTATTTT. The encoded protein is CASGLAQTSGGDLTQYF. This rearrangement joins TRBV12-5 to TRBJ2-3, with TRBD2 matching over 14 bases. The germline CDR1 and CDR2 sequences are LGHNT and FRNRAP. With V trimmed by 1 base and J by 9 bases, 9 bases remained unmatched. The CDR3 extends over 17 amino acids.

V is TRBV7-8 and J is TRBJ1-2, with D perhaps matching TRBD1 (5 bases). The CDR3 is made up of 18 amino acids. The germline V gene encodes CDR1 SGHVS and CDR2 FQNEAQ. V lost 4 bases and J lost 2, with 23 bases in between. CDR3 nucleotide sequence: TGTGCCAGCAGCTCTCGTGTTCCTCGCCGACAGCTGAACTATGGCTACACCTTC. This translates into CASSSRVPRRQLNYGYTF.

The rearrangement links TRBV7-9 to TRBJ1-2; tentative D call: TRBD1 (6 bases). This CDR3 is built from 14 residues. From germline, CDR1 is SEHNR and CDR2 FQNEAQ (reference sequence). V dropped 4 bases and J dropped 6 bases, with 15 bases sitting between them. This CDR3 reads CASSSGERADGYTF. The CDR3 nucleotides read TGTGCCAGCAGCTCAGGGGAAAGGGCCGATGGCTACACCTTC.

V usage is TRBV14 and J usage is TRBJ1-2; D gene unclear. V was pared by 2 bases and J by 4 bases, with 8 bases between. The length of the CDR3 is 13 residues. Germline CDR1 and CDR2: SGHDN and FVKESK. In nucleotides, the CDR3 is TGTGCCAGCAGCCAAATGGTCAGCTATGGCTACACCTTC. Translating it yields CASSQMVSYGYTF.

CDR3 amino acids: CASSPPGGGNTIYF. Here the CDR3 DNA reads TGTGCCAGCTCACCACCTGGGGGCGGAAACACCATATATTTT. V and J are TRBV18 and TRBJ1-3; D possibly corresponds to TRBD1 (6 bases). V lost 0 bases and J 4 bases, leaving 7 bases between the germline ends. This CDR3 comprises 14 residues. Per the germline V gene, CDR1 is KGHSH and CDR2 is LQKENI.

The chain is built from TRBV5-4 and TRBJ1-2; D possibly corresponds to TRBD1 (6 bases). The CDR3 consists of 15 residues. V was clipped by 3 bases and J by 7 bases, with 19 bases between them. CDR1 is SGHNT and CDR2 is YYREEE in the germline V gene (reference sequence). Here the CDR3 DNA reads TGTGCCAGCAGCTATGGGGCAGGGGTGGGCGGTGGCTACACCTTC. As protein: CASSYGAGVGGGYTF.

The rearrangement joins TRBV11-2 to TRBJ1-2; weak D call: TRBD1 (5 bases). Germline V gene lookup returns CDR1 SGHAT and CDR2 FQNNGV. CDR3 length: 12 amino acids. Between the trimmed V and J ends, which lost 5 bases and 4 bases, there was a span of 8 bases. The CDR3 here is CASSPDSYGYTF. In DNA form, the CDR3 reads TGTGCCAGCAGCCCTGACAGCTATGGCTACACCTTC.

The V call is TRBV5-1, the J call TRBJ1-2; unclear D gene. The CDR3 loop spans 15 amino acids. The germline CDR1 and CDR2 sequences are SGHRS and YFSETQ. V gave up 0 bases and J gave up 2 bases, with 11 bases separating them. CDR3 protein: CASSLVRGGNYGYTF. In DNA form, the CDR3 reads TGCGCCAGCAGCTTGGTGCGGGGAGGGAACTATGGCTACACCTTC.

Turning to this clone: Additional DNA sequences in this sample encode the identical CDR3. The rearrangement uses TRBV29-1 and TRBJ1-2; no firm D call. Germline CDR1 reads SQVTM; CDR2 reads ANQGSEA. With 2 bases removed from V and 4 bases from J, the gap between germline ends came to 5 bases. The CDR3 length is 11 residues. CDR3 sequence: CSVERGYGYTF. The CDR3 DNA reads TGCAGCGTTGAACGCGGCTATGGCTACACCTTC.

CDR3 coding DNA: TGCGCCAGCAGCCACCTTCCGGGACTAGCGGGGGGGTCGGGGACCGGGGAGCTGTTTTTT. It encodes CASSHLPGLAGGSGTGELFF. The genes are TRBV4-1 and TRBJ2-2, with TRBD2 matching over 16 bases. Germline assignment: CDR1 MGHRA and CDR2 YSYEKL. The CDR3 covers 20 residues. The junction had 12 bases not matched to a gene; V was cut back by 3 bases and J by 5 bases.

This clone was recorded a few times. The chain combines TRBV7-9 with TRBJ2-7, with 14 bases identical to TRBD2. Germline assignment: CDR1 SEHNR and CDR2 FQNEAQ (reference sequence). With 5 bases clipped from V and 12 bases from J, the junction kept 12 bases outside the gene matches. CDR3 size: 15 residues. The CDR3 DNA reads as TGTGCCAGCAGCGCCGACGGGACTAGCGGGAGTTATCTGTACTTC. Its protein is CASSADGTSGSYLYF.

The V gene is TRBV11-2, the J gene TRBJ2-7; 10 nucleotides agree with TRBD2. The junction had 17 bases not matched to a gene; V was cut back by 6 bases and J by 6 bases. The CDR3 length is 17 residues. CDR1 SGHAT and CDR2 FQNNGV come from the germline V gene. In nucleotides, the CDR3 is TGTGCCAGCAGAACTGTGGTAGCGGGAGGCTTGAAGGGCGAGCAGTACTTC. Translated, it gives CASRTVVAGGLKGEQYF.

The CDR3 nucleotides read TGTGCCAGTATGTTTGTGGGGAGGTGGAACACTGAAGCTTTCTTT. This gives the protein CASMFVGRWNTEAFF. The chain uses TRBV19 and TRBJ1-1; D call uncertain. Trimming pared 7 bases from V and 1 base from J, leaving 16 bases between. The CDR3 spans 15 residues. The germline CDR1 and CDR2 sequences are LNHDA and SQIVND (reference sequence).

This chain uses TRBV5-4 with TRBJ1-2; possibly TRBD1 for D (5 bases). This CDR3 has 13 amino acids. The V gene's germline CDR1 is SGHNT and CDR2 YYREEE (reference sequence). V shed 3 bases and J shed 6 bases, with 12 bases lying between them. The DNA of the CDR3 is TGTGCCAGCAGCTCGGGTGGGGGGAATGGCTACACCTTC. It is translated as CASSSGGGNGYTF.

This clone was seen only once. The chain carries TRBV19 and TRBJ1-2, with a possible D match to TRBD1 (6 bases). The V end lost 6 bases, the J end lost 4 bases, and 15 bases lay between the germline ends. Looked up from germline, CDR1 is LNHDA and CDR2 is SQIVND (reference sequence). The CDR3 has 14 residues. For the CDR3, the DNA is TGTGCCAGTAGGACAGGAGAACAAGGCTATGGCTACACCTTC. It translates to CASRTGEQGYGYTF.

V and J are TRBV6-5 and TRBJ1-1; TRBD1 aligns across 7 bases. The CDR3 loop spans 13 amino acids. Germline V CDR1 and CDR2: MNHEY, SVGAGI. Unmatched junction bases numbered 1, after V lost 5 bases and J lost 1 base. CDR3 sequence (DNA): TGTGCCAGCAGTAGACAGGGGAACACTGAAGCTTTCTTT. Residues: CASSRQGNTEAFF.

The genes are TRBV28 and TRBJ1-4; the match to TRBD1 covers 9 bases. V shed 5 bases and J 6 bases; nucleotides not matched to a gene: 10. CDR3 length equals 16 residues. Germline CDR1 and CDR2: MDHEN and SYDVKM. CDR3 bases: TGTGCCAGCAGTCGATGGCAGGGACAGGGCGATGAAAAACTGTTTTTT. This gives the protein CASSRWQGQGDEKLFF.

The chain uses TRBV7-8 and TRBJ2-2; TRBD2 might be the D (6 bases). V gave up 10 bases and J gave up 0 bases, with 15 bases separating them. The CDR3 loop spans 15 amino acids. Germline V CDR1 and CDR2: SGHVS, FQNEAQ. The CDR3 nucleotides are TGTGCCACCCGTAGGGAGGCTACGAACACCGGGGAGCTGTTTTTT. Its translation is CATRREATNTGELFF.

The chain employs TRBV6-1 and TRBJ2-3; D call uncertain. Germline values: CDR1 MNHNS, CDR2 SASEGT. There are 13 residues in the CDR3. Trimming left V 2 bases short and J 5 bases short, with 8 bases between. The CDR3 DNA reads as TGTGCCAGCAGTGAACAGCGTGGAGATACGCAGTATTTT. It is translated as CASSEQRGDTQYF.